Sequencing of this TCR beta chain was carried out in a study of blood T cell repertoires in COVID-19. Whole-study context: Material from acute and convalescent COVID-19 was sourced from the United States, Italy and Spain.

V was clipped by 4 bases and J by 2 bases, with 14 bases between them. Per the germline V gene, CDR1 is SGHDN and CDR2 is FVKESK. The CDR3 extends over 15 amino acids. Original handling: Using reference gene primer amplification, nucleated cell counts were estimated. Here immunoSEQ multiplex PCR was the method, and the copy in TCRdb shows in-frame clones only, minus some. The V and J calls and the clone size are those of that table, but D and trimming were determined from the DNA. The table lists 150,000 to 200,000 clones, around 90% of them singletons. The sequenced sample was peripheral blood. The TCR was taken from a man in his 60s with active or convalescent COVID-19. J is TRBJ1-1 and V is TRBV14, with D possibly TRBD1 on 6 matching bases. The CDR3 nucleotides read TGTGCCAGCAGCCTCCCCGGGACACAAAACACTGAAGCTTTCTTT. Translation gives CASSLPGTQNTEAFF.